This T cell receptor beta chain was sequenced in a study of blood T cell repertoires in COVID-19. The overall study: T cells, B-cell-depleted T cells, or PBMCs provided the cDNA or gDNA that served as material.

The method was immunoSEQ multiplex PCR; TCRdb's version includes in-frame clones alone and lacks a portion of them. The table has 250,000 to 350,000 clones, 75% to 90% seen once. The sequence came from a woman aged 18-29 years who had recovered from COVID-19. Sequenced input: PBMCs or T cells enriched from blood (not recorded which).

The CDR3 protein is CASRRGSDSYEKLFF. The CDR3 DNA reads TGTGCCAGCCGTCGGGGATCGGACAGTTATGAAAAACTGTTTTTT. The chain employs TRBV27 and TRBJ1-4; D is possibly TRBD1 (6 bases). Germline loops: CDR1 MNHEY, CDR2 SMNVEV (reference sequence). Trimming removed 8 bases from V and 6 bases from J, with 19 bases in between. The CDR3 consists of 15 residues. The whole variable domain, filled in from reference TRBV27 and TRBJ1-4, reads EAQVTQNPRYLITVTGKKLTVTCSQNMNHEYMSWYRQDPGLGLRQIYYSMNVEVTDKGDVPEGYKVSRKEKRNFPLILESPSPNQTSLYFCASRRGSDSYEKLFFGSGTQLSVL.